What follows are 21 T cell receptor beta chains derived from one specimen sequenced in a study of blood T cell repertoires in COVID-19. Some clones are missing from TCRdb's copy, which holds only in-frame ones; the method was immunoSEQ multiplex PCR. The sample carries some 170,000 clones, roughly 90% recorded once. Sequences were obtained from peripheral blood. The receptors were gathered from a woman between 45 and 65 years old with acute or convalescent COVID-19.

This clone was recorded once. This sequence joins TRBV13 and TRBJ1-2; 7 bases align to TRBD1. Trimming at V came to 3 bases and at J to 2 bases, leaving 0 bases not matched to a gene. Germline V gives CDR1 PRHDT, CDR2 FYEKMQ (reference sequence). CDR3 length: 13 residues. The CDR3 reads CASSLGQNYGYTF. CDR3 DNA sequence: TGTGCCAGCAGCTTGGGACAGAACTATGGCTACACCTTC. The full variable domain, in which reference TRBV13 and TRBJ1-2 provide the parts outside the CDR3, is AAGVIQSPRHLIKEKRETATLKCYPIPRHDTVYWYQQGPGQDPQFLISFYEKMQSDKGSIPDRFSAQQFSDYHSELNMSSLELGDSALYFCASSLGQNYGYTFGSGTRLTVV.

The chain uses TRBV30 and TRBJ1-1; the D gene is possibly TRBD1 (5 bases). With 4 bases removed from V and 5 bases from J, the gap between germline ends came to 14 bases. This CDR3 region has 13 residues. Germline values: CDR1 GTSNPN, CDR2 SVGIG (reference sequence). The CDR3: CAWTVRGATEAFF. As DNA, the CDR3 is TGTGCCTGGACTGTACGTGGGGCTACTGAAGCTTTCTTT.

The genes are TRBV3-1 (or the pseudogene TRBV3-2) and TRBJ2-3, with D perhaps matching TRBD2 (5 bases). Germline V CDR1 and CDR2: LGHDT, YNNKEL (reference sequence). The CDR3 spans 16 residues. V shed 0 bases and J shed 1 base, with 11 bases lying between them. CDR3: CASSQDTRLGTDTQYF. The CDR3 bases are TGTGCCAGCAGCCAAGATACTAGGTTAGGCACAGATACGCAGTATTTT.

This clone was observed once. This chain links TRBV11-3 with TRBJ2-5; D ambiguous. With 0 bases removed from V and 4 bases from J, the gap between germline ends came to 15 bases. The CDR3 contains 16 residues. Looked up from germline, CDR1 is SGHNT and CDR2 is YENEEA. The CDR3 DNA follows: TGTGCCAGCAGCTTAGACTTGGGTAGCCGTTTAGAGACCCAGTACTTC. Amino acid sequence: CASSLDLGSRLETQYF.

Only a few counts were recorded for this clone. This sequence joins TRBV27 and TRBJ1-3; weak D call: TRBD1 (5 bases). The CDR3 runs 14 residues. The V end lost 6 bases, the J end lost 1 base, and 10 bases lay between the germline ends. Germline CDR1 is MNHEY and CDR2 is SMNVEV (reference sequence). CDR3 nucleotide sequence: TGTGCCAGCAGACCCCAGGGATCTGGAAACACCATATATTTT. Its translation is CASRPQGSGNTIYF.

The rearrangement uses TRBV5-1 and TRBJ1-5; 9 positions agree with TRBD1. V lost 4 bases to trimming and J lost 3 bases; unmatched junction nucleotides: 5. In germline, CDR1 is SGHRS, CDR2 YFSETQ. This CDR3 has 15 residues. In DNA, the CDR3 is TGCGCCAGCAGCCCGACAGGGGGGTACAATCAGCCCCAGCATTTT. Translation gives CASSPTGGYNQPQHF.

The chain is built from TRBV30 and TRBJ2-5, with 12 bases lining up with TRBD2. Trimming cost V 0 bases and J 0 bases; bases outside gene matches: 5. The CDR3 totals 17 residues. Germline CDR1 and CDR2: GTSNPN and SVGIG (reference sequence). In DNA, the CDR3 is TGTGCCTGGAGTGTACAAACTAGCGGGAGGTACCAAGAGACCCAGTACTTC. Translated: CAWSVQTSGRYQETQYF.

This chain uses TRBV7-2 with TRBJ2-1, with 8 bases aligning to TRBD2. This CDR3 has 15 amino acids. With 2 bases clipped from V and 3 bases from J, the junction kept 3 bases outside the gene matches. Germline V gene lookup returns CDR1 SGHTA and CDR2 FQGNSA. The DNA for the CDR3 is TGTGCCAGCAGCTTAAGACGGGAGGGCTACAATGAGCAGTTCTTC. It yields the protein CASSLRREGYNEQFF.

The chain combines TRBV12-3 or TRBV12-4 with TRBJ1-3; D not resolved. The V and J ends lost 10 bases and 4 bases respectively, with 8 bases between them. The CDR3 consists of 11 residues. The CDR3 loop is CATPVGNTIYF. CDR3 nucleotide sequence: TGTGCCACACCGGTCGGAAACACCATATATTTT.

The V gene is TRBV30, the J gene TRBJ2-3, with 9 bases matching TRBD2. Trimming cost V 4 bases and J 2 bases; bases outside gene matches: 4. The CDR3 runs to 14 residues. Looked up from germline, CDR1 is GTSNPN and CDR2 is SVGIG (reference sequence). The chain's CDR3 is CAWTSGVSTDTQYF. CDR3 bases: TGTGCCTGGACTAGCGGGGTCTCCACAGATACGCAGTATTTT.

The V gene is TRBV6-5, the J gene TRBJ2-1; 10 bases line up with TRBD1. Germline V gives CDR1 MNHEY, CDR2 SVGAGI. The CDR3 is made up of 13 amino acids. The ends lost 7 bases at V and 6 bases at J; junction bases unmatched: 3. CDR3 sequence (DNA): TGTGCCAGCACCCGACAGGGGGCCAATGAGCAGTTCTTC. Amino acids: CASTRQGANEQFF.

The CDR3 reads CASSAGVQSYEQYF. The CDR3 region has the DNA TGTGCCAGCAGCGCGGGTGTTCAGTCCTACGAGCAGTACTTC. The chain links TRBV9 to TRBJ2-7; D is ambiguous. Germline V gene sequence: CDR1 SGDLS, CDR2 YYNGEE. V dropped 3 bases and J dropped 1 base, with 11 bases sitting between them. This CDR3 has 14 residues.

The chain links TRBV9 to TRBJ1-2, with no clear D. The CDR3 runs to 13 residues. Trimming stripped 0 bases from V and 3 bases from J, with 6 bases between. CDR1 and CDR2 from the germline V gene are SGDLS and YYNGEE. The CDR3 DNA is TGTGCCAGCAGCGTAGGACTATACTATGGCTACACCTTC. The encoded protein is CASSVGLYYGYTF.

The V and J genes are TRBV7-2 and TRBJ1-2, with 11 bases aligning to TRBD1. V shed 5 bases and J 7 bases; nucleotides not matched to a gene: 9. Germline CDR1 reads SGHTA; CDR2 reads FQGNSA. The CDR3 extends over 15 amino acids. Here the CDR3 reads CASSPDRTGGLGYTF. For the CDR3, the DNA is TGTGCCAGCAGCCCGGACCGGACAGGGGGCCTTGGCTACACCTTC.

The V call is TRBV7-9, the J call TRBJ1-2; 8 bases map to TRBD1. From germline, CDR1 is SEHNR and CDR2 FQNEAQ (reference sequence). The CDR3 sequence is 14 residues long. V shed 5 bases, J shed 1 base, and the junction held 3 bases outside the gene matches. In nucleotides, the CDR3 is TGTGCCAGCAGCACGGGACAGGTTAACTATGGCTACACCTTC. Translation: CASSTGQVNYGYTF.

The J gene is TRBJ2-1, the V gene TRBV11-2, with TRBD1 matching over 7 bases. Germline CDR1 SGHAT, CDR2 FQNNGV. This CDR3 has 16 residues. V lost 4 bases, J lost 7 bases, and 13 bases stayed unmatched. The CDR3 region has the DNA TGTGCCAGCAGCTCCACGGGGCAGAAGGGGGCTAATGAGCAGTTCTTC. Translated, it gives CASSSTGQKGANEQFF. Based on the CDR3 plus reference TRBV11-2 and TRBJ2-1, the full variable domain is EAGVAQSPRYKIIEKRQSVAFWCNPISGHATLYWYQQILGQGPKLLIQFQNNGVVDDSQLPKDRFSAERLKGVDSTLKIQPAKLEDSAVYLCASSSTGQKGANEQFFGPGTRLTVL.

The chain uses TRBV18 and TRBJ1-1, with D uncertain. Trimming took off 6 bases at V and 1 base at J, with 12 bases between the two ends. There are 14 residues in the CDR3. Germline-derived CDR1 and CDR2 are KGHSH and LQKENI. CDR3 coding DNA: TGTGCCAGCTCCCCTCCGGGATGGAACACTGAAGCTTTCTTT. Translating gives CASSPPGWNTEAFF.

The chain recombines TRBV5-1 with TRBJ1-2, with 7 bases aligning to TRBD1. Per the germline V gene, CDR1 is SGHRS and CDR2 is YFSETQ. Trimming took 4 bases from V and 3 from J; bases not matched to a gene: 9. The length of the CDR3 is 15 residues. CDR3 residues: CASSHRTGLDYGYTF. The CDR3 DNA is TGCGCCAGCAGCCACAGGACAGGACTGGACTATGGCTACACCTTC.

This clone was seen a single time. The CDR3 sequence is CASSLGDRGLYEQYF. The CDR3 DNA reads as TGTGCCAGCAGCCTGGGGGACAGGGGGTTATACGAGCAGTACTTC. The chain combines TRBV7-6 with TRBJ2-7; 11 bases match TRBD1. CDR1 and CDR2 from the germline V gene are SGHVS and FNYEAQ. With V trimmed by 5 bases and J by 4 bases, 7 bases remained unmatched. CDR3 size: 15 residues.

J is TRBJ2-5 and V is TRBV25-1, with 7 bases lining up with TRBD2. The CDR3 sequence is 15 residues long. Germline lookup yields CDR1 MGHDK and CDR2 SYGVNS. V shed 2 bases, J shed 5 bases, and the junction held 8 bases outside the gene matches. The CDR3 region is CASSEGGDATETQYF. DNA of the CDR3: TGTGCCAGCAGTGAAGGGGGGGACGCGACGGAGACCCAGTACTTC.

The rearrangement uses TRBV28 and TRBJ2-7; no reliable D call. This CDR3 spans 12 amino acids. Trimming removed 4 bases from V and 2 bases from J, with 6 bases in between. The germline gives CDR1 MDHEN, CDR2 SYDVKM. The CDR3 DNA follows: TGTGCCAGCAGTTCTTCTACCTACGAGCAGTACTTC. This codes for CASSSSTYEQYF.